Sequencing of this TCR beta chain was carried out in a study of T-cell reconstitution after alpha-beta-depleted transplantation in children. Findings and caveats of the study: Surviving recipient T cells and thymic progenitors accounted for the high day-60 TCRbeta diversity observed in some patients. In patients about two months after transplant, alpha-beta T cells reportedly arose from several hundred expanded graft clones. Newly produced T cells mostly provided counts and TCRbeta diversity after one year, as hyperexpanded clones declined.

V was trimmed by 3 bases and J by 2 bases, leaving 9 bases between them. Germline-derived CDR1 and CDR2 are SNHLY and FYNNEI. The CDR3 covers 14 residues. This clonotype has only a few counts. Its antigen is as yet unknown. As it was prepared, the TCRbeta library received unique molecular identifiers. TCRdb processed the PCR reads anew with MiXCR; each CDR3 protein has one entry. The sample carries hundreds of thousands of distinct CDR3 sequences, around 13% recorded once. The sample here was PBMCs, taken before TCRalphabeta/CD19-depleted stem cell transplant. The sequence came from a girl between 2 and 10 years old with congenital amegakaryocytic thrombocytopenia, due to receive a stem cell transplant. The chain uses TRBV2 and TRBJ2-3; D ambiguous. CDR3 DNA sequence: TGTGCCAGCAGTGACTACTGGATCACAGATACGCAGTATTTT. This codes for CASSDYWITDTQYF.